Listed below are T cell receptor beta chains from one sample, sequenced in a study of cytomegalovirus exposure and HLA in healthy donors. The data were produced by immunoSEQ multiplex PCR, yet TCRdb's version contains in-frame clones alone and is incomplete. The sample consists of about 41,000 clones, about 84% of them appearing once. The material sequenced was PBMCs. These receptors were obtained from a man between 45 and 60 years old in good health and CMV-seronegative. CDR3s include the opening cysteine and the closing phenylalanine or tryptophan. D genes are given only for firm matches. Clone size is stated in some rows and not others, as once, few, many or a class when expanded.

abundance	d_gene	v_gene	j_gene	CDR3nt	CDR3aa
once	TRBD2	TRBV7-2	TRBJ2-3	TGTGCCAGCGTGCTAGCGGCTCAGAACACAGATACGCAGTATTTT	CASVLAAQNTDTQYF
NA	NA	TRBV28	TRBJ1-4	TGTGCCAGCAGCCTTGGGGGGGGTTTTGAAAAACTGTTTTTT	CASSLGGGFEKLFF
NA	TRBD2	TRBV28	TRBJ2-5	TGTGCCAGCAATAGAAGCGGGAGGGAGACCCAGTACTTC	CASNRSGRETQYF
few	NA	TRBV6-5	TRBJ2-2	TGTGCCAGTGAGGGAGCCACGGGCGGGGAGCTGTTTTTT	CASEGATGGELFF
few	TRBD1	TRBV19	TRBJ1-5	TGTGCCAGTAGTATGGCTGCAAACAGACAGGGGTATATCAGCCCCCAGCATTTT	CASSMAANRQGYISPQHF
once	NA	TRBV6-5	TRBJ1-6	TGTGCCCCGGGGGGGAGGGGTTATAATTCACCCCTCCACTTT	CAPGGRGYNSPLHF
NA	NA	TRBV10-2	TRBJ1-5	TGCGCCAGCAGTGAGCAGGGAAGCAATCAGCCCCAGCATTTT	CASSEQGSNQPQHF
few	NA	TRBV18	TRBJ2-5	TGTGCCAGCTCACCAGCAGGGTACCAAGAGACCCAGTACTTC	CASSPAGYQETQYF
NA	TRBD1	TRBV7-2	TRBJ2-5	TGTGCCAGCAGCCCCCGGACAGGGCGTGAAGAGACCCAGTACTTC	CASSPRTGREETQYF
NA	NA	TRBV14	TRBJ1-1	TGTGCCAGCAGCCAGCAGGGCCCACCCAACACTGAAGCTTTCTTT	CASSQQGPPNTEAFF
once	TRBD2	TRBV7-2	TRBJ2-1	TGTGCCAGCAGCTTAGGCCTAGCGGGAGGATTTCGGGATGAGCAGTTCTTC	CASSLGLAGGFRDEQFF
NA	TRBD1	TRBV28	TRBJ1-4	TGTGCCAGCAGTTTATCAACAGGGGGCATATGGGAAAAACTGTTTTTT	CASSLSTGGIWEKLFF
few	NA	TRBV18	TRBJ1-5	TGTGCCAGCTCACCGGGCGGGAACAATCAGCCCCAGCATTTT	CASSPGGNNQPQHF
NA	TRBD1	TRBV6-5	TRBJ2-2	TGTGCCAGCAGTTACTCGATGCCAGGGGGCAGCGGGGAGCTGTTTTTT	CASSYSMPGGSGELFF
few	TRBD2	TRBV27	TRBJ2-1	TGTGCCAGCAGGCAGCGGGAGGCGGACAATGAGCAGTTCTTC	CASRQREADNEQFF
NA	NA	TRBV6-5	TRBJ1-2	TGTGCCAGCAGTTCCTCGGACATAGCTAACTATGGCTACACCTTC	CASSSSDIANYGYTF
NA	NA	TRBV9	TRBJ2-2	TGTGCCAGCAGCGTAGCTGATTTTTCCCGGGTCCGGGGAGCTGTTTTT	CASSVADFSRVRGAVF
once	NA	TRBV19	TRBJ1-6	TGTGCCAGTAGAAGACAGGCATGGTCACCCCTCCACTTT	CASRRQAWSPLHF
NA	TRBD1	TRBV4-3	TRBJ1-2	TGCGCCAGCAGCCAAGTAAGGGGGCAGGGCTATGGCTACACCTTC	CASSQVRGQGYGYTF
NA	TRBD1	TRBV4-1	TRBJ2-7	TGCGCCAGCAGCCGGGACAGGGAGTACGAGCAGTACTTC	CASSRDREYEQYF
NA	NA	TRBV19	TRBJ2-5	TGTGCCAGTAGTGTCCGGGGGTTCCAAGAGACCCAGTACTTC	CASSVRGFQETQYF
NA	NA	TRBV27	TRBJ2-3	TGTGCCAGCAGTTCCCTCGGTGGTTTAGATACGCAGTATTTT	CASSSLGGLDTQYF
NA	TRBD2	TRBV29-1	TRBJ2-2	TGCAGCGTTTGGGCGGGACTAGCGGGGGGGCGAACCGGGGAGCTGTTTTTT	CSVWAGLAGGRTGELFF
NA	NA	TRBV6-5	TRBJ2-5	TGTGCCAGCAGTTACTCGCAGGGCAGGGGAGAGACCCAGTACTTC	CASSYSQGRGETQYF
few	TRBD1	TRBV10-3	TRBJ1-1	TGTGCCAGCCAGGGGACAGAGCAGGATGAAGCTTTCTTT	CASQGTEQDEAFF
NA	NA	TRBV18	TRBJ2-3	TGTGCCAGCTCCTTTAATCCTAGAGATACGCAGTATTTT	CASSFNPRDTQYF